The entry below describes one T cell receptor beta chain. These data are taken from a study of blood T cell repertoires in COVID-19. On the study more broadly: Acute-phase and convalescent COVID-19 samples originated in the United States, Italy and Spain. The analysed material was cDNA or gDNA that came from T cells, B-cell-depleted T cells, or PBMCs.

As originally analysed: The authors estimated nucleated cell counts from reference gene primer amplification. TCRdb keeps only in-frame clones here, not all; method: immunoSEQ multiplex PCR. V, J and clone size were drawn from that table, and D and trimming were deduced from the DNA. The data show approximately 77,000 clones, roughly 90% seen once. The CDR3 covers 15 residues. Trimming removed 6 bases at V and 0 bases at J, with 12 bases between. Germline V gene sequence: CDR1 MNHNY, CDR2 SVGAGI (reference sequence). This sequence originates from a man aged 50 or older with active COVID-19. This rearrangement joins TRBV6-6 to TRBJ2-1; D unclear. The specimen sequenced was peripheral blood. This CDR3 is CASSPERSSYNEQFF. The CDR3, as DNA: TGTGCCAGCAGCCCCGAACGGAGCTCCTACAATGAGCAGTTCTTC.